Sequencing of this TCR beta chain was carried out in a study of blood T cells in healthy people across ages. Trimming removed 5 bases at V and 2 bases at J, with 13 bases between. The CDR3 length is 15 residues. Per the germline V gene, CDR1 is MGHDK and CDR2 is SYGVNS. With a J-beta primer mix and a sample-barcoded 5' primer, a second PCR ran roughly 7 to 11 cycles. Using its own MiXCR run on the 5' RACE reads, TCRdb lists one record per CDR3 protein. The sample shows more than 700,000 distinct CDR3 sequences, 53% of them seen only once. The chain employs TRBV25-1 and TRBJ1-3; D might be TRBD1 (5 bases). The sequenced sample consisted of blood. The TCR sequence derives from a man older than 75 in good health. The DNA of the CDR3 is TGTGCCAGCAGTAAACCGGGGGTCCCTGGAAACACCATATATTTT. Its protein is CASSKPGVPGNTIYF.